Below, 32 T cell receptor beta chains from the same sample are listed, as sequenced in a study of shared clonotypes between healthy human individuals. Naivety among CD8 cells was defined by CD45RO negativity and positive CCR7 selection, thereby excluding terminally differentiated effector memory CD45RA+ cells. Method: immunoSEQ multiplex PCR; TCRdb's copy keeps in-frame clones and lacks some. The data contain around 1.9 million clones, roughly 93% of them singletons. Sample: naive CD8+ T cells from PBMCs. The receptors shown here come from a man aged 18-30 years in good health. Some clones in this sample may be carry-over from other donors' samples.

CDR3 sequence reads: CASSPPSGTGGTQYF. Here the CDR3 DNA reads TGTGCCAGCTCACCCCCCTCCGGGACCGGTGGGACCCAGTACTTC. The rearrangement joins TRBV2 to TRBJ2-5; D may match TRBD1 or TRBD2 (5 bases each). V was pared by 8 bases and J by 7 bases, with 23 bases between. Germline lookup yields CDR1 SNHLY and CDR2 FYNNEI. The CDR3 contains 15 residues.

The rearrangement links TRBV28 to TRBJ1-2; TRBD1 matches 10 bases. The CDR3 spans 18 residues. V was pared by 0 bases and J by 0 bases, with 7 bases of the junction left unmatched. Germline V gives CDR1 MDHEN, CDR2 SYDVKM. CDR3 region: CASSLWGQGPPPNYGYTF. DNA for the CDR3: TGTGCCAGCAGTTTATGGGGACAGGGGCCCCCCCCTAACTATGGCTACACCTTC.

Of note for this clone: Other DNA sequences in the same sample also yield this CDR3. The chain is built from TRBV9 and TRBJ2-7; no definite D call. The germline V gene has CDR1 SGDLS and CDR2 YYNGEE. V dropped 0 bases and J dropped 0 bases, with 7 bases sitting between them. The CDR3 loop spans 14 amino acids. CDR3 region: CASSVGSRSYEQYF. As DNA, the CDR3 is TGTGCCAGCAGCGTAGGTAGCCGCTCCTACGAGCAGTACTTC.

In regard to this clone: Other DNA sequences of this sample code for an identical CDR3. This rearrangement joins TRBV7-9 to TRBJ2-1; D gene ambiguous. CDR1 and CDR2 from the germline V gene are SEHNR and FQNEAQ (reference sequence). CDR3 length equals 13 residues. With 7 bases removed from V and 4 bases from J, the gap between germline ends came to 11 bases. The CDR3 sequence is CASTLSSYNEQFF. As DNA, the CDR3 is TGTGCCAGCACCCTTAGCTCATACAATGAGCAGTTCTTC.

CDR3 nucleotide sequence: TGCGCCAGCAGCCCAAACCCGGGACAGGCGACCTACGAGCAGTACTTC. This translates into CASSPNPGQATYEQYF. The chain joins TRBV4-1 to TRBJ2-7; 8 nucleotides line up with TRBD1. Germline V gives CDR1 MGHRA, CDR2 YSYEKL. The V and J ends lost 4 bases and 2 bases, in that order; junction bases with no gene match: 10. This CDR3 spans 16 amino acids.

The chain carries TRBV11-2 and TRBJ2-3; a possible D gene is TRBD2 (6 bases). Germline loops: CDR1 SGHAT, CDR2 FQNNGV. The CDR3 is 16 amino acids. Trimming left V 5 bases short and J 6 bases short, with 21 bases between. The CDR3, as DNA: TGTGCCAGCAGCGACCCCGGGACTGGGGGTCTTGATACGCAGTATTTT. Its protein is CASSDPGTGGLDTQYF.

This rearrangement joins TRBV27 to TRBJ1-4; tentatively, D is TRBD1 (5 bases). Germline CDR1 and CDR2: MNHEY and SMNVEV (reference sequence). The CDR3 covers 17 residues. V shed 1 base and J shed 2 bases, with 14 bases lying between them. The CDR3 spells CASSLLAPRGTNEKLFF. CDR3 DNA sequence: TGTGCCAGCAGTTTATTGGCCCCCCGGGGCACTAATGAAAAACTGTTTTTT. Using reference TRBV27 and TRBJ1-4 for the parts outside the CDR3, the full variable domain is EAQVTQNPRYLITVTGKKLTVTCSQNMNHEYMSWYRQDPGLGLRQIYYSMNVEVTDKGDVPEGYKVSRKEKRNFPLILESPSPNQTSLYFCASSLLAPRGTNEKLFFGSGTQLSVL.

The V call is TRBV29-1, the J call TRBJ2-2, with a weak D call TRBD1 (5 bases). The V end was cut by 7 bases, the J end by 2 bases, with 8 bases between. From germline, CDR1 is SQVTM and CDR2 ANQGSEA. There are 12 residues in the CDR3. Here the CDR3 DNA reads TGCAGCGCCAGGGAAAACACCGGGGAGCTGTTTTTT. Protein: CSARENTGELFF.

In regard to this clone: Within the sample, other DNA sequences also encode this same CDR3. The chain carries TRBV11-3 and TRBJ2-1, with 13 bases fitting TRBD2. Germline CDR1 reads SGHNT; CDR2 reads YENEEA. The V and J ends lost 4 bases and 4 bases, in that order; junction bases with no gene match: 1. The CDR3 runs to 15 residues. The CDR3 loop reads CASSSGLAGYNEQFF. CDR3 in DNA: TGTGCCAGCAGCTCGGGACTAGCGGGATACAATGAGCAGTTCTTC.

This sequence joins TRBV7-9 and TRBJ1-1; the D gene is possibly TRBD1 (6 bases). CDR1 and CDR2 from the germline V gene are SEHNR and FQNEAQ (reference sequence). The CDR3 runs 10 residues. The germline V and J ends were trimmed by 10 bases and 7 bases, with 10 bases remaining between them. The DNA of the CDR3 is TGTGCCACCCAGGGGAATGAAGCTTTCTTT. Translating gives CATQGNEAFF.

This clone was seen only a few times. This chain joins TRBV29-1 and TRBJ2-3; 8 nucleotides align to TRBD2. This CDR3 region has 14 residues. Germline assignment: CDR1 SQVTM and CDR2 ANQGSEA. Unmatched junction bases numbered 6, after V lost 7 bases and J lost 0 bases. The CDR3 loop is CSASTSDSTDTQYF. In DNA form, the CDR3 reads TGCAGCGCCTCGACTAGCGACAGCACAGATACGCAGTATTTT.

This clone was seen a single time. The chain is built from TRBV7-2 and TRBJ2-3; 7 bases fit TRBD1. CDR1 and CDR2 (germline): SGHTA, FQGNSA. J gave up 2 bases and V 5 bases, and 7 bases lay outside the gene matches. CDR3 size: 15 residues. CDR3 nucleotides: TGTGCCAGCAGCCATTCAAGGGGGCTCACAGATACGCAGTATTTT. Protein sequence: CASSHSRGLTDTQYF.

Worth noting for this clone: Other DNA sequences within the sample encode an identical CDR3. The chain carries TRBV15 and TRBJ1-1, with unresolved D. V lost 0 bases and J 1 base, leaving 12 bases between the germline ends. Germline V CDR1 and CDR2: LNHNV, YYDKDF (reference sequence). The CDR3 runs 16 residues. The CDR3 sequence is CATSRDRGRGNTEAFF. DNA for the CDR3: TGTGCCACCAGCAGAGATCGAGGGCGGGGGAACACTGAAGCTTTCTTT.

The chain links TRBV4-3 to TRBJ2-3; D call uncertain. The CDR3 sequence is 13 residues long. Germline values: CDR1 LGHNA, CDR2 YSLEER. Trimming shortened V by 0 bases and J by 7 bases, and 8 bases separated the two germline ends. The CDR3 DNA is TGCGCCAGCAGCCAAGACTCTTCCCATACGCAGTATTTT. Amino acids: CASSQDSSHTQYF.

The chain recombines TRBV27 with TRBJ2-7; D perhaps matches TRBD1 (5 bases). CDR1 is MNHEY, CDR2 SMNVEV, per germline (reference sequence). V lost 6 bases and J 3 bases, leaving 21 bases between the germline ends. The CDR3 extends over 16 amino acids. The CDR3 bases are TGTGCCAGCAGATATTACTTAGGGGAAAAAGGCTACGAGCAGTACTTC. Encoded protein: CASRYYLGEKGYEQYF.

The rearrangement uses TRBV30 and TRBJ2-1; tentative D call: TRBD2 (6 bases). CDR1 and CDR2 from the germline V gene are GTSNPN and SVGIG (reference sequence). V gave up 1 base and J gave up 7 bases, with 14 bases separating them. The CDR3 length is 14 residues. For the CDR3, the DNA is TGTGCCTGGAGTGGAGCGGGTGGGGGGAATGAGCAGTTCTTC. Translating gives CAWSGAGGGNEQFF.

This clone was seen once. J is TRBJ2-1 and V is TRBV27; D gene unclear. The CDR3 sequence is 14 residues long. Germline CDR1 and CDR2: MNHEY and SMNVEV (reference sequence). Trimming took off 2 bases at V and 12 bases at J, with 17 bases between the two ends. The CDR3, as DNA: TGTGCCAGCAGTTTAATAAGAGGACCGTCATCGCAGTTCTTC. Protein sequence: CASSLIRGPSSQFF.

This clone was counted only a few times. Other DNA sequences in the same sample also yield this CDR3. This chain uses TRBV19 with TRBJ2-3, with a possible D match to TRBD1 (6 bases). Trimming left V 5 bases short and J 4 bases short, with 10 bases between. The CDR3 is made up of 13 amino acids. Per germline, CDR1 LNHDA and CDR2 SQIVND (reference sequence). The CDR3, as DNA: TGTGCCAGTAGTCCGAGGACAGCAGATACGCAGTATTTT. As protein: CASSPRTADTQYF.

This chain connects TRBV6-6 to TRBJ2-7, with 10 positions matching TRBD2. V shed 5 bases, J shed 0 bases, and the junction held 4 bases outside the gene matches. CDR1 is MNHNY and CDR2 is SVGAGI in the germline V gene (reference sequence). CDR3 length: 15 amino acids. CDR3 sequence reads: CASSPIAGGSYEQYF. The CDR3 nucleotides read TGTGCCAGCAGTCCCATAGCGGGAGGCTCCTACGAGCAGTACTTC.

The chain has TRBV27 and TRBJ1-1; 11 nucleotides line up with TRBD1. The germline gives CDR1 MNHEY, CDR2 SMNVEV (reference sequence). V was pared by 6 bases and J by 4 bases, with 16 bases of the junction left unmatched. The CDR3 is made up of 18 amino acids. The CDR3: CASRFLTGQGALGTEAFF. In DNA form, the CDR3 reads TGTGCCAGCAGATTCCTTACCGGACAGGGGGCGCTTGGCACTGAAGCTTTCTTT.

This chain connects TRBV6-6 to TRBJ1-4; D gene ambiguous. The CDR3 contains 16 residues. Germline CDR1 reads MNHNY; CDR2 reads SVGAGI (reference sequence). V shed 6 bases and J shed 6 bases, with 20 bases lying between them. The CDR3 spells CASRTTWTGKDEKLFF. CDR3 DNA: TGTGCCAGCAGGACTACTTGGACCGGGAAGGATGAAAAACTGTTTTTT.

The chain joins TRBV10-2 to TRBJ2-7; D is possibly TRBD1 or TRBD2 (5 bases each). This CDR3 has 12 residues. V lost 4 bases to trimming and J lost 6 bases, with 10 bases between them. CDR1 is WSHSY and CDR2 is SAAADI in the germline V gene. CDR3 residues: CASSGTGLEQYF. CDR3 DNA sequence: TGCGCCAGCAGTGGCACAGGACTCGAGCAGTACTTC.

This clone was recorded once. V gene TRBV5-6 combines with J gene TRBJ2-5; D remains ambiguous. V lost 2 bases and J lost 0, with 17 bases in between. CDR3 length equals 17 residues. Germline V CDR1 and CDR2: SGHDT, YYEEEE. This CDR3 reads CASSFLYSAEYQETQYF. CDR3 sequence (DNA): TGTGCCAGCAGCTTTCTGTACTCCGCGGAGTACCAAGAGACCCAGTACTTC.

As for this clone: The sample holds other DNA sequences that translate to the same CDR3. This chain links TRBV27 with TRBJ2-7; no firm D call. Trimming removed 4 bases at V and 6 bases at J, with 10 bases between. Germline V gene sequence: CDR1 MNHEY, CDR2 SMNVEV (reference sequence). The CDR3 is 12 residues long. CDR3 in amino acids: CASSSGLSEQYF. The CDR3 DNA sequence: TGTGCCAGCAGTTCTGGCCTCTCCGAGCAGTACTTC.

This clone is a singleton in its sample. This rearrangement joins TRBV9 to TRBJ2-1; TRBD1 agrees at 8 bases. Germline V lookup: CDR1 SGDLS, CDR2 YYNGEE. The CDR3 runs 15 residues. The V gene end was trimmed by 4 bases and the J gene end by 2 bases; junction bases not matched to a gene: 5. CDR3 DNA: TGTGCCAGCAGCCTAGGACAGGGTACCTACAATGAGCAGTTCTTC. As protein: CASSLGQGTYNEQFF.

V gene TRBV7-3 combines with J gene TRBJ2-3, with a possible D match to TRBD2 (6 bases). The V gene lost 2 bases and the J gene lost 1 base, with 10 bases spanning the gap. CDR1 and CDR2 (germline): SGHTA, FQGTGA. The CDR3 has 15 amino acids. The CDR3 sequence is CASSLRELRTDTQYF. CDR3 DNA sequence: TGTGCCAGCAGCTTACGGGAGCTACGCACAGATACGCAGTATTTT. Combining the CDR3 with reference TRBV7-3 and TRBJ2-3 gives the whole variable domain GAGVSQTPSNKVTEKGKYVELRCDPISGHTALYWYRQSLGQGPEFLIYFQGTGAADDSGLPNDRFFAVRPEGSVSTLKIQRTERGDSAVYLCASSLRELRTDTQYFGPGTRLTVL.

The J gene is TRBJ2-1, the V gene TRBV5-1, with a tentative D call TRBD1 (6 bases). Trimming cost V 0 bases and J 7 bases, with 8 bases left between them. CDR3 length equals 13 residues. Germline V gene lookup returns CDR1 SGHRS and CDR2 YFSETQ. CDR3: CASSLERGNEQFF. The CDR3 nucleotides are TGCGCCAGCAGCTTGGAGAGGGGGAATGAGCAGTTCTTC.

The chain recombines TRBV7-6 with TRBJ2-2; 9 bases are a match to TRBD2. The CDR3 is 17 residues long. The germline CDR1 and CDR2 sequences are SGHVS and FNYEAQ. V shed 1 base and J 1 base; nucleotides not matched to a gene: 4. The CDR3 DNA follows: TGTGCCAGCAGCTTAGGATCTAGCGGGGAGAACACCGGGGAGCTGTTTTTT. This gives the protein CASSLGSSGENTGELFF.

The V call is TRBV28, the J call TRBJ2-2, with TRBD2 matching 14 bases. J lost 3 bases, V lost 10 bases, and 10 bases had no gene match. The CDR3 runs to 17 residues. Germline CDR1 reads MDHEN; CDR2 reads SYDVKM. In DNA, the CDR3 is TGTGCCACCGCGGGACTAGCGGGAGAAGAATACACCGGGGAGCTGTTTTTT. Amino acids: CATAGLAGEEYTGELFF.

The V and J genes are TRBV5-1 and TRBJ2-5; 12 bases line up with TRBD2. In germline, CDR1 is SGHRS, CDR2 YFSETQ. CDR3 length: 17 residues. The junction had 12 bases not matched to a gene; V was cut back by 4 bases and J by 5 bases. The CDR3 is CASSPGLAGWIPETQYF. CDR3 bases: TGCGCCAGCAGCCCCGGACTAGCGGGATGGATCCCCGAGACCCAGTACTTC.

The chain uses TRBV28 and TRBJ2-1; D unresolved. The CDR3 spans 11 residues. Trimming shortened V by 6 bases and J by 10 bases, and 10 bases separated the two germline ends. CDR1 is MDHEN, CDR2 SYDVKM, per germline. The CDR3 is CASRRTREQFF. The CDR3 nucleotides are TGTGCCAGCAGGAGGACCCGGGAGCAGTTCTTC.

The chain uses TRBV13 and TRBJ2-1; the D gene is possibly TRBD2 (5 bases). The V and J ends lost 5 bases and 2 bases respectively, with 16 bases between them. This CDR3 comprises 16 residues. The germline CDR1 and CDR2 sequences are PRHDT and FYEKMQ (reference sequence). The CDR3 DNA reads TGTGCCAGCAGCCCCCGGGTAGGGAGAGCCTACAATGAGCAGTTCTTC. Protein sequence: CASSPRVGRAYNEQFF.